The 17 T cell receptor beta chains reported below all come from one sample, sequenced in a study of CXCR3-negative and CXCR3-positive naive CD8 T cells. Through 5' RACE with UMI labels, the TRB cDNA libraries were prepared. One entry per CDR3 protein, without DNA, is what TCRdb gives after re-calling the 5' RACE reads. This sample's table reports around 140,000 distinct CDR3 sequences. The material sequenced was naive CXCR3- CD8+ T cells from blood. The subset: CD45RO-CCR7+CD27+CD95- naive CD8+ T cells lacking CXCR3 (TNR3-). These receptors were obtained from a human donor in good health. Some clones in this sample may be carry-over from other donors' samples.

V usage is TRBV7-8 and J usage is TRBJ1-1; TCRdb outputs TRBD1, but without DNA this stays unchecked. The CDR3 has 14 amino acids. Germline V gene lookup returns CDR1 SGHVS and CDR2 FQNEAQ. The CDR3 is CASSWMDRDTEAFF.

The genes are TRBV6-2 or TRBV6-3 and TRBJ1-5; there is no DNA to check the TCRdb D call of TRBD1. Germline V gene lookup returns CDR1 MNHEY and CDR2 SVGEGT. This CDR3 is 16 amino acids long. The CDR3 here is CASSYVGTGRHQPQHF.

This chain joins TRBV7-3 and TRBJ1-1. CDR1 is SGHTA and CDR2 is FQGTGA in the germline V gene. This CDR3 region has 16 residues. The chain's CDR3 is CASSPGGDYMNTEAFF.

J is TRBJ2-1 and V is TRBV7-7; without DNA, the TCRdb call of TRBD2 cannot be checked. CDR3 length equals 17 residues. Germline V gene lookup returns CDR1 SSHAT and CDR2 FNYEAQ (reference sequence). CDR3 protein: CASSPGLAVNSANEQFF. The full variable domain, completed using reference TRBV7-7 and TRBJ2-1, is GAGVSQSPRYKVTKRGQDVTLRCDPISSHATLYWYQQALGQGPEFLTYFNYEAQPDKSGLPSDRFSAERPEGSISTLTIQRTEQRDSAMYRCASSPGLAVNSANEQFFGPGTRLTVL.

V usage is TRBV29-1 and J usage is TRBJ2-7; TCRdb's assignment of TRBD1 cannot be checked, as there is no DNA. The germline gives CDR1 SQVTM, CDR2 ANQGSEA. The CDR3 has 13 residues. The CDR3: CSVVGTGAYEQYF.

The V gene is TRBV9, the J gene TRBJ2-1; as DNA is missing, the TRBD1 call by TCRdb cannot be tested. In germline, CDR1 is SGDLS, CDR2 YYNGEE. The CDR3 sequence is 16 residues long. The CDR3 spells CASSVDGTFPYNEQFF.

This chain joins TRBV29-1 and TRBJ2-5. This CDR3 is built from 14 residues. Germline V lookup: CDR1 SQVTM, CDR2 ANQGSEA. The CDR3 spells CSVTDQTIGETQYF.

This chain joins TRBV12-3 or TRBV12-4 and TRBJ2-3; as DNA is missing, the TRBD2 call by TCRdb cannot be tested. The CDR3 length is 14 residues. The CDR3 loop is CASSFGLPTDTQYF.

V usage is TRBV6-2 or TRBV6-3 and J usage is TRBJ1-3; there is no DNA to check the TCRdb D call of TRBD1. CDR3 size: 14 residues. Germline V gene sequence: CDR1 MNHEY, CDR2 SVGEGT. CDR3: CASSYYREDYTIYF.

This chain uses TRBV7-6 with TRBJ1-3; TCRdb outputs TRBD1, but without DNA this stays unchecked. CDR1 and CDR2 from the germline V gene are SGHVS and FNYEAQ. The CDR3 covers 14 residues. CDR3 sequence: CASMTPSSGNTIYF.

This chain uses TRBV15 with TRBJ2-7; TCRdb's D gene call, TRBD1, goes unchecked for lack of DNA. Germline V gene sequence: CDR1 LNHNV, CDR2 YYDKDF (reference sequence). CDR3 length: 14 amino acids. Here the CDR3 reads CATSSPPRFHEQYF.

V gene TRBV29-1 combines with J gene TRBJ2-7. The germline CDR1 and CDR2 sequences are SQVTM and ANQGSEA. CDR3 length equals 11 residues. CDR3 sequence reads: CSVELRYEQYF.

The chain uses TRBV11-2 and TRBJ1-6; absent DNA, TCRdb's TRBD1 call cannot be checked. The CDR3 covers 15 residues. Germline assignment: CDR1 SGHAT and CDR2 FQNNGV. CDR3 in amino acids: CASSFPQGSNSPLHF.

V usage is TRBV20-1 and J usage is TRBJ2-3. Germline values: CDR1 DFQATT, CDR2 SNEGSKA (reference sequence). This CDR3 region has 13 residues. The CDR3 reads CSARERLTDTQYF.

The gene calls are TRBV4-1 and TRBJ1-1. The germline CDR1 and CDR2 sequences are MGHRA and YSYEKL. The CDR3 is 14 residues long. The chain's CDR3 is CASSQDEGRAEAFF.

The V and J genes are TRBV6-2 or TRBV6-3 and TRBJ2-6; checking the TCRdb D call of TRBD1 is not possible without DNA. Germline V gene lookup returns CDR1 MNHEY and CDR2 SVGEGT. The CDR3 runs 14 residues. The CDR3 loop is CASDQGPGANVLTF.

The rearrangement joins TRBV28 to TRBJ2-5. The CDR3 contains 14 residues. Germline V gene lookup returns CDR1 MDHEN and CDR2 SYDVKM. CDR3: CASSLSDSGETQYF.